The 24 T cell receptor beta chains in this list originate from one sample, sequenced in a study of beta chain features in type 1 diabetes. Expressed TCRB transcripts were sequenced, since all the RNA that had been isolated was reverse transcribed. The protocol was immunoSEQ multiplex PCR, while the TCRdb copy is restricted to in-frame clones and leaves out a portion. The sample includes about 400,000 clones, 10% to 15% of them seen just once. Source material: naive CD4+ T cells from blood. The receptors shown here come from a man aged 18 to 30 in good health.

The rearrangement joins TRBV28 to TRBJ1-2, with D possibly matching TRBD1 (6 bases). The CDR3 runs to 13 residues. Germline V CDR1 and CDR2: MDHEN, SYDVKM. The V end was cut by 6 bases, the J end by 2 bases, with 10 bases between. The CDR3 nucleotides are TGTGCCAGCAGACCGGGACACAACTATGGCTACACCTTC. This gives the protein CASRPGHNYGYTF.

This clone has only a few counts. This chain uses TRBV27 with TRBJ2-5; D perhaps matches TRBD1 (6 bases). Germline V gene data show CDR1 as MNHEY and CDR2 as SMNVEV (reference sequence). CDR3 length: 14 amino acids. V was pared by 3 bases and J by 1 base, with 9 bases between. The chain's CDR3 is CASSLDRTQETQYF. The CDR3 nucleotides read TGTGCCAGCAGTTTGGACAGAACCCAAGAGACCCAGTACTTC.

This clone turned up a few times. The CDR3 DNA is TGTGCCAGCACCCTAGGACAGTCGGGGTACGAGCAGTACTTC. Translation: CASTLGQSGYEQYF. The chain recombines TRBV28 with TRBJ2-7; possible D gene TRBD1, 6 bases. This CDR3 contains 14 residues. Per germline, CDR1 MDHEN and CDR2 SYDVKM. V shed 7 bases and J shed 4 bases, with 17 bases lying between them.

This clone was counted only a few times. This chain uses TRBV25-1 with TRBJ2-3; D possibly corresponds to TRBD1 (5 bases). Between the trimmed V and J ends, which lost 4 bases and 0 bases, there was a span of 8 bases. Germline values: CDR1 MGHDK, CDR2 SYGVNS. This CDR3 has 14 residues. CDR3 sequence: CASSGQISTDTQYF. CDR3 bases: TGTGCCAGCAGTGGACAGATTAGCACAGATACGCAGTATTTT.

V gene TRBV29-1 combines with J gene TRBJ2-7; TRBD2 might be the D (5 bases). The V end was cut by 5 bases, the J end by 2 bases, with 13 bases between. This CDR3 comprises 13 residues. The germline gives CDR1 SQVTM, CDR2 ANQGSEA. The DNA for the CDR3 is TGCAGCGTTCTCGAGGGCAGAGCCTACGAGCAGTACTTC. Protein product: CSVLEGRAYEQYF.

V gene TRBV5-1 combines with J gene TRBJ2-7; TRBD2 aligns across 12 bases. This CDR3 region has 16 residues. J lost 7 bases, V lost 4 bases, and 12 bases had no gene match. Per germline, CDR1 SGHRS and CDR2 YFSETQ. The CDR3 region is CASSPRLAGEREEQYF. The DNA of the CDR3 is TGCGCCAGCAGCCCGCGACTAGCGGGAGAGAGGGAAGAGCAGTACTTC.

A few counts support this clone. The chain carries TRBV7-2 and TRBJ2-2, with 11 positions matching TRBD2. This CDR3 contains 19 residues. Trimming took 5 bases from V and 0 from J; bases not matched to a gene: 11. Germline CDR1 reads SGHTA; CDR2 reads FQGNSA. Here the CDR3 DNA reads TGTGCCAGCAGCACGAGACGTAGACTAGCGGGGTCGAACACCGGGGAGCTGTTTTTT. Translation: CASSTRRRLAGSNTGELFF.

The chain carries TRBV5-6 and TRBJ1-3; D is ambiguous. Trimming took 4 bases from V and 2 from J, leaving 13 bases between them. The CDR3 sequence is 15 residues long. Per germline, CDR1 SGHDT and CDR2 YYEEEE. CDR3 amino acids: CASSPREGPGNTIYF. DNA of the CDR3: TGTGCCAGCAGCCCAAGGGAGGGCCCTGGAAACACCATATATTTT.

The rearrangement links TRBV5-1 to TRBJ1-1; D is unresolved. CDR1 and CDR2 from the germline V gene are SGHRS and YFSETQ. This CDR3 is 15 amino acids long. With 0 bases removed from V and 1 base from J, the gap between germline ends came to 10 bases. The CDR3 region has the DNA TGCGCCAGCAGCTTGGGAGGGTTCACGAACACTGAAGCTTTCTTT. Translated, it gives CASSLGGFTNTEAFF.

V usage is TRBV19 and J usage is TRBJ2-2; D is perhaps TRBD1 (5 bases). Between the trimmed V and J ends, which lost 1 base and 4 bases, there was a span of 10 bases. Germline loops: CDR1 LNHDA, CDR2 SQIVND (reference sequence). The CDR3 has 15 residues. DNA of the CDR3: TGTGCCAGTAGTATAGGACAAGGGGCCACCGGGGAGCTGTTTTTT. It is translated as CASSIGQGATGELFF. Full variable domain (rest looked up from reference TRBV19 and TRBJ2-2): DGGITQSPKYLFRKEGQNVTLSCEQNLNHDAMYWYRQDPGQGLRLIYYSQIVNDFQKGDIAEGYSVSREKKESFPLTVTSAQKNPTAFYLCASSIGQGATGELFFGEGSRLTVL.

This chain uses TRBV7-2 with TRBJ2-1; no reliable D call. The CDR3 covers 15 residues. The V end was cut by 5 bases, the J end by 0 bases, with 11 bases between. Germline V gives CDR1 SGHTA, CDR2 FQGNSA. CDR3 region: CASSAEVFSYNEQFF. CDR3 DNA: TGTGCCAGCAGCGCAGAGGTGTTCTCCTACAATGAGCAGTTCTTC. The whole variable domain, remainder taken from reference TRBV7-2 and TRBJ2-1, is GAGVSQSPSNKVTEKGKDVELRCDPISGHTALYWYRQSLGQGLEFLIYFQGNSAPDKSGLPSDRFSAERTGGSVSTLTIQRTQQEDSAVYLCASSAEVFSYNEQFFGPGTRLTVL.

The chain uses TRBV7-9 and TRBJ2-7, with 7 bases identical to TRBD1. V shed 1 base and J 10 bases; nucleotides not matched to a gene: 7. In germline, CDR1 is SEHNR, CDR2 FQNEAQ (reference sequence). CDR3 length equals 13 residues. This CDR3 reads CASSLGQGPVQYF. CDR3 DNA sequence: TGTGCCAGCAGCTTAGGACAGGGACCCGTCCAGTACTTC.

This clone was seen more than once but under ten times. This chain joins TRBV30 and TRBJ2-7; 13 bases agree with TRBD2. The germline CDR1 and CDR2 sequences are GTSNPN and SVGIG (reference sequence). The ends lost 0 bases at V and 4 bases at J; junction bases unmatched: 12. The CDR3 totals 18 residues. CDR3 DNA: TGTGCCTGGAGTGTCGTCGAGACTAGCGGGGGGTCGCTGTACGAGCAGTACTTC. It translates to CAWSVVETSGGSLYEQYF.

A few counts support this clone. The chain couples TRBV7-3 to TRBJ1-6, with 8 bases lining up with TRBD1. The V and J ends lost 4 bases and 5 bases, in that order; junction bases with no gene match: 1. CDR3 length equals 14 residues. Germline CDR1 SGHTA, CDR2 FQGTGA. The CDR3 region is CASSSGGHNSPLHF. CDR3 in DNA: TGTGCCAGCAGCTCAGGGGGCCATAATTCACCCCTCCACTTT.

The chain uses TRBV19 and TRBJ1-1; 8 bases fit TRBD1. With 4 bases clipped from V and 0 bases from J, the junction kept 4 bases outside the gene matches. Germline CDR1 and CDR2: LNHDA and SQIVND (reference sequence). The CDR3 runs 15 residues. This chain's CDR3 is CASSTGTGMNTEAFF. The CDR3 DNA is TGTGCCAGTAGTACCGGGACAGGAATGAACACTGAAGCTTTCTTT.

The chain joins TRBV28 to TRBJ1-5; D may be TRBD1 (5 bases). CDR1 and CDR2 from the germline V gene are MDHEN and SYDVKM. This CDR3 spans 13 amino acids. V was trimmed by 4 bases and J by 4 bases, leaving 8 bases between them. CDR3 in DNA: TGTGCCAGCAGTTGGACACCTAATCAGCCCCAGCATTTT. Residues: CASSWTPNQPQHF.

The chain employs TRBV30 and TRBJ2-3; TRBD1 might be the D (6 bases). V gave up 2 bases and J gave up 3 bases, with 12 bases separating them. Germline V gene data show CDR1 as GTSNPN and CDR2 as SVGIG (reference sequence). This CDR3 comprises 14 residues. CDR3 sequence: CAWSTGYITDTQYF. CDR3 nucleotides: TGTGCCTGGAGTACAGGGTACATTACAGATACGCAGTATTTT. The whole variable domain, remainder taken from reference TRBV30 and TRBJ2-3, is SQTIHQWPATLVQPVGSPLSLECTVEGTSNPNLYWYRQAAGRGLQLLFYSVGIGQISSEVPQNLSASRPQDRQFILSSKKLLLSDSGFYLCAWSTGYITDTQYFGPGTRLTVL.

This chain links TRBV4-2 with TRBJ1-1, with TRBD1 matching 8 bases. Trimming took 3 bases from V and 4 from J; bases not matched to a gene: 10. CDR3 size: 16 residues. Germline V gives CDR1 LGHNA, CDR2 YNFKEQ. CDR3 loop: CASSQLFRGLGTEAFF. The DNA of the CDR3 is TGTGCCAGCAGCCAGCTATTCAGGGGGCTGGGCACTGAAGCTTTCTTT.

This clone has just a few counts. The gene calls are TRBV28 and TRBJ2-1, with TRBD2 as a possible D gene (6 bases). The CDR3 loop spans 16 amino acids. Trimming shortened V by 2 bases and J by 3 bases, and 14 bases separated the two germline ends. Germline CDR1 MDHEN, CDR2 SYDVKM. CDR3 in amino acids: CASSLMAGPFYNEQFF. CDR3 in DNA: TGTGCCAGCAGTTTAATGGCGGGGCCCTTCTACAATGAGCAGTTCTTC.

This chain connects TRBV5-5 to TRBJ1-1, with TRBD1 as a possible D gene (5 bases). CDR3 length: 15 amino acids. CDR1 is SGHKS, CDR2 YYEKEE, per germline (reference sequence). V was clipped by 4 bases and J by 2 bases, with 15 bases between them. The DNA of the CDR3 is TGTGCCAGCAGCCCACTCCAGGGTGTCAACACTGAAGCTTTCTTT. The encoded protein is CASSPLQGVNTEAFF.

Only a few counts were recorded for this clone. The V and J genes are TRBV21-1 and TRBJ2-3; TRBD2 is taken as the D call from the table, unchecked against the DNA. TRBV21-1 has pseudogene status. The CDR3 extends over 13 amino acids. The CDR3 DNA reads TGTGCCAGCAGCAAATACGAAGCGGGGGGGCAGTATTTT. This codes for CASSKYEAGGQYF.

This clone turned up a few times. CDR3 residues: CAWSVFPMSVYGYTF. DNA for the CDR3: TGTGCCTGGAGTGTCTTTCCGATGTCGGTCTATGGCTACACCTTC. The V and J genes are TRBV30 and TRBJ1-2; unclear D gene. This CDR3 contains 15 residues. Between the trimmed V and J ends, which lost 0 bases and 4 bases, there was a span of 15 bases. CDR1 GTSNPN and CDR2 SVGIG come from the germline V gene (reference sequence).

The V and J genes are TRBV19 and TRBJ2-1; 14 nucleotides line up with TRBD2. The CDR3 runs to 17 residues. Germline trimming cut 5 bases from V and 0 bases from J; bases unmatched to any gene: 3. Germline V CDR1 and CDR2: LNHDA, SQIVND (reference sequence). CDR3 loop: CASSVTSGRASYNEQFF. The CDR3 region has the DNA TGTGCCAGTAGTGTGACTAGCGGGAGGGCCTCCTACAATGAGCAGTTCTTC.

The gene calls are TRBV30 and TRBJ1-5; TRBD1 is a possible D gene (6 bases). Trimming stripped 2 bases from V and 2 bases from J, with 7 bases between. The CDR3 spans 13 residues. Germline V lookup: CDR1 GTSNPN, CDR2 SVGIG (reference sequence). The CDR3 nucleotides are TGTGCCTGGAGTAAGGGGGGCAATCAGCCCCAGCATTTT. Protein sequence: CAWSKGGNQPQHF.